A single sample is the source of the 7 T cell receptor beta chains below, sequenced in a study of T cell responses to AZD1222 COVID-19 vaccine. Data came from immunoSEQ multiplex PCR; TCRdb stores just in-frame clones and leaves some out. The table lists approximately 100,000 clones, 87% of them singletons, with 2% to 3% in the top ten. This sample comprised peripheral blood, obtained 28 days after the second AZD1222 dose. The receptors shown here come from an adult who received the AZD1222 COVID-19 vaccine.

The chain combines TRBV29-1 with TRBJ2-5, with 9 nucleotides matching TRBD2. CDR3 size: 18 residues. Trimming at V came to 4 bases and at J to 5 bases, leaving 20 bases not matched to a gene. The germline V gene has CDR1 SQVTM and CDR2 ANQGSEA. CDR3: CSVVDGLRVLAGWETQYF. The DNA of the CDR3 is TGCAGCGTTGTTGACGGCCTCCGCGTCCTAGCGGGGTGGGAGACCCAGTACTTC.

The chain combines TRBV9 with TRBJ2-5; 11 bases are shared with TRBD2. From germline, CDR1 is SGDLS and CDR2 YYNGEE. The V and J ends lost 0 bases and 3 bases, in that order; junction bases with no gene match: 10. This CDR3 comprises 18 residues. The CDR3 loop reads CASSVDITGTSGEETQYF. The CDR3 DNA is TGTGCCAGCAGCGTAGACATTACGGGGACTAGCGGCGAAGAGACCCAGTACTTC.

The chain carries TRBV6-4 and TRBJ2-7; TRBD1 aligns across 8 bases. Germline assignment: CDR1 MRHNA and CDR2 SNTAGT. Trimming at V came to 8 bases and at J to 3 bases, leaving 15 bases not matched to a gene. The CDR3 loop spans 16 amino acids. CDR3 residues: CASSAQGVVPDYEQYF. The CDR3 nucleotides are TGTGCCAGCTCCGCACAGGGGGTAGTCCCTGACTACGAGCAGTACTTC.

The chain joins TRBV7-2 to TRBJ1-1; D is unclear. The V and J ends lost 5 bases and 7 bases respectively, with 11 bases between them. The germline CDR1 and CDR2 sequences are SGHTA and FQGNSA. The CDR3 is 12 residues long. CDR3 nucleotides: TGTGCCAGCAGCCCCTGGATGGATGAAGCTTTCTTT. This encodes CASSPWMDEAFF.

The V and J genes are TRBV7-9 and TRBJ2-7; TRBD2 matches 8 bases. This CDR3 spans 14 amino acids. Germline V lookup: CDR1 SEHNR, CDR2 FQNEAQ (reference sequence). V gave up 2 bases and J gave up 2 bases; unmatched junction bases: 2. The CDR3 coding sequence is TGTGCCAGCAGCTTAACTAGCGGAACCTACGAGCAGTACTTC. Its protein is CASSLTSGTYEQYF.

The V gene is TRBV2, the J gene TRBJ2-5; 9 nucleotides agree with TRBD1. The CDR3 is 14 residues long. The germline V gene has CDR1 SNHLY and CDR2 FYNNEI. V shed 6 bases, J shed 4 bases, and the junction held 6 bases outside the gene matches. The CDR3 sequence is CASSPGTGRETQYF. The DNA of the CDR3 is TGTGCCAGCAGCCCCGGGACAGGGCGAGAGACCCAGTACTTC.

The rearrangement joins TRBV2 to TRBJ1-2, with D unresolved. Germline V gene sequence: CDR1 SNHLY, CDR2 FYNNEI. CDR3 length equals 14 residues. The V gene lost 6 bases and the J gene lost 5 bases, with 16 bases spanning the gap. CDR3 amino acids: CASRLGSTAYGYTF. In nucleotides, the CDR3 is TGTGCCAGCAGGTTGGGATCCACAGCGTATGGCTACACCTTC.